This T cell receptor (beta chain) was obtained from a study of fetal regulatory T cell absence and autoimmunity. Study results and caveats: Some top pancreas TCR clones were over 80-fold enriched versus cord blood.

This clone appeared once. Its target is not known. The germline V and J ends were trimmed by 0 bases and 6 bases, with 17 bases remaining between them. The CDR3 runs to 15 residues. The V gene's germline CDR1 is SQVTM and CDR2 ANQGSEA. Method: immunoSEQ multiplex PCR; TCRdb's copy keeps in-frame clones and lacks some. Counted here are some 44,000 clones, about 80% occurring once; the ten biggest clones make up about 0.41%. This TCR came from a newborn boy with IPEX syndrome. The gene calls are TRBV29-1 and TRBJ1-1; a possible D gene is TRBD1 (6 bases). Material for sequencing was cord blood. The CDR3, as DNA: TGCAGCGTTGAAGATCGTCGGGGGGCTTGGGCTGAAGCTTTCTTT. It encodes CSVEDRRGAWAEAFF.